This entry concerns a single T cell receptor beta chain. The data are from a study of blood T cell repertoires in COVID-19. TCRdb's copy holds only in-frame clones and misses some; the assay was immunoSEQ multiplex PCR. The repertoire holds roughly 110,000 clones, with 84% as singletons. The CDR3 runs 16 residues. CDR1 and CDR2 (germline): SGHRS, YFSETQ. Trimming removed 4 bases from V and 3 bases from J; junction bases left unmatched: 9. The chain carries TRBV5-1 and TRBJ2-1; 8 bases are a match to TRBD2. This clonotype originated in a human donor in a cohort sampled during active COVID-19. Sequenced: peripheral blood. The CDR3 region is CASSRRLAGFYNEQFF. As DNA, the CDR3 is TGCGCCAGCAGCCGTAGGTTAGCGGGGTTCTACAATGAGCAGTTCTTC.